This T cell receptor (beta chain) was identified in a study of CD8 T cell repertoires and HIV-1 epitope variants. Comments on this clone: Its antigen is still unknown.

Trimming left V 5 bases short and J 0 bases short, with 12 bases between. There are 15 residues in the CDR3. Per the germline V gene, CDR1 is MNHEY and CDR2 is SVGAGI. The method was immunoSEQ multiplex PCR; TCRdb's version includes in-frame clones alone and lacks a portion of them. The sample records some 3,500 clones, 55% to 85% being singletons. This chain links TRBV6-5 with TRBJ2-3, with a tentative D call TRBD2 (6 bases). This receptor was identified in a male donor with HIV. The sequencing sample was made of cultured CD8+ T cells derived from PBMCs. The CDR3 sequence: CASSPGGGSTDTQYF. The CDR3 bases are TGTGCCAGCAGTCCCGGCGGAGGGAGCACAGATACGCAGTATTTT.